One sample yielded the 21 T cell receptor beta chains listed below, sequenced in a study of T-cell reconstitution after alpha-beta-depleted transplantation in children listed by TCRdb under 2016. In light of the paper, this sample's treatment or condition label describes: allogeneic hematopoietic cell transplantation with graft depleted of TCRalphabeta T cells and CD19 B cells. Libraries came from PCR. Data came from an Illumina HiSeq 2500. Molecular barcoding was employed in the preparation of TCR libraries, with unique molecular identifiers being used to normalize TCRbeta repertoire quantification. TCRdb took the public reads, trimmed them with fastp at Q25, ran MiXCR for clone calling and kept in-frame beta chains. All rows with the same CDR3 protein become a single entry with the most common DNA and genes. The sample profile shows about 240,000 distinct CDR3 sequences; roughly 26% of them were found once. The ten largest clonotypes hold roughly 2.5% of the sample.

The sample here was PBMCs, taken before TCRalphabeta/CD19-depleted stem cell transplant. The source of these receptors is a girl between 2 and 10 years old with Fanconi anemia, due to receive a stem cell transplant.

In its sample, this clonotype was seen a few times. V is TRBV11-2 and J is TRBJ2-7; no firm D call. The germline V gene has CDR1 SGHAT and CDR2 FQNNGV. The CDR3 spans 15 residues. V dropped 0 bases and J dropped 9 bases, with 18 bases sitting between them. The CDR3 here is CASSLDPKSRIWQYF. CDR3 nucleotide sequence: TGTGCCAGCAGCTTAGACCCTAAGTCCAGAATTTGGCAGTACTTC.

The rearrangement joins TRBV29-1 to TRBJ2-7, with a tentative D call TRBD2 (6 bases). V lost 2 bases and J lost 9, with 17 bases in between. Germline CDR1 SQVTM, CDR2 ANQGSEA. The CDR3 is 13 residues long. The CDR3 sequence is CSVESSTSLTQYF. Here the CDR3 DNA reads TGCAGCGTTGAAAGTTCTACTAGCCTCACGCAGTACTTC.

This chain's CDR3 is CASSDPYFSGNTIYF. The CDR3 DNA reads TGTGCCAGCAGTGATCCATATTTCTCTGGAAACACCATATATTTT. The chain is built from TRBV6-1 and TRBJ1-3; D gene ambiguous. The ends were cut back, 3 bases at V and 0 bases at J, with 9 bases in the middle. The CDR3 totals 15 residues. The germline V gene has CDR1 MNHNS and CDR2 SASEGT.

In its sample, this clonotype was seen a few times. V and J are TRBV20-1 and TRBJ2-5; TRBD1 or TRBD2 may be the D gene (7 bases each). V was trimmed by 1 base and J by 2 bases, leaving 14 bases between them. Germline lookup yields CDR1 DFQATT and CDR2 SNEGSKA (reference sequence). The CDR3 has 15 amino acids. CDR3: CSARAGGVQQETQYF. CDR3 bases: TGCAGTGCTAGAGCAGGGGGGGTCCAACAAGAGACCCAGTACTTC.

This clonotype was observed a single time. The V call is TRBV6-1, the J call TRBJ1-2; D remains ambiguous. The length of the CDR3 is 13 residues. Germline lookup yields CDR1 MNHNS and CDR2 SASEGT. The V end lost 8 bases, the J end lost 8 bases, and 18 bases lay between the germline ends. The chain's CDR3 is CASSNDPSHGYTF. CDR3 sequence (DNA): TGTGCCAGCTCGAACGACCCGTCGCACGGCTACACCTTC.

The rearrangement links TRBV3-1 to TRBJ1-5; tentatively, D is TRBD1 (5 bases). The CDR3 spans 14 residues. V was clipped by 5 bases and J by 5 bases, with 13 bases between them. The V gene's germline CDR1 is LGHDT and CDR2 YNNKEL (reference sequence). As DNA, the CDR3 is TGTGCCAGCAGCAAAGTAGGGGCTCATCAGCCCCAGCATTTT. Translated, it gives CASSKVGAHQPQHF.

The sample holds many counts of this clonotype. This chain connects TRBV29-1 to TRBJ1-4, with D possibly matching TRBD1 (5 bases). CDR3 length: 13 amino acids. The germline V gene has CDR1 SQVTM and CDR2 ANQGSEA. V lost 5 bases and J 8 bases, leaving 15 bases between the germline ends. DNA of the CDR3: TGCAGCGTTCTCCCGGGGGTTTACGAAAAACTGTTTTTT. The encoded protein is CSVLPGVYEKLFF.

This clonotype has ten or more counts. The chain combines TRBV7-8 with TRBJ1-2; unclear D gene. Per germline, CDR1 SGHVS and CDR2 FQNEAQ. The CDR3 is 14 residues long. V was pared by 2 bases and J by 8 bases, with 15 bases between. CDR3 DNA: TGTGCCAGCAGCTTAAGTGGCCTTACGGGGGGCTACACCTTC. Translation gives CASSLSGLTGGYTF.

This clonotype turned up a few times. V gene TRBV20-1 combines with J gene TRBJ1-5; maybe TRBD1 (6 bases). The CDR3 is 11 residues long. Germline V lookup: CDR1 DFQATT, CDR2 SNEGSKA (reference sequence). The V end lost 6 bases, the J end lost 5 bases, and 8 bases lay between the germline ends. CDR3 DNA sequence: TGCAGTGCGGAGGGGGATCAGCCCCAGCATTTT. This sequence encodes CSAEGDQPQHF.

There are a few counts of this clonotype. This chain uses TRBV5-1 with TRBJ2-5, with TRBD1 as a possible D gene (6 bases). Germline V CDR1 and CDR2: SGHRS, YFSETQ. This CDR3 region has 15 residues. The V end was cut by 4 bases, the J end by 5 bases, with 18 bases between. The CDR3 loop reads CASSAQGYPGETQYF. The CDR3 region has the DNA TGCGCCAGCAGCGCACAGGGCTATCCCGGGGAGACCCAGTACTTC.

Turning to this clonotype: One end of the junction fails to match germline, which may point to a read error. This chain connects TRBV28 to TRBJ2-3; TRBD1 might be the D (5 bases). The CDR3 contains 16 residues. Germline CDR1 and CDR2: MDHEN and SYDVKM. The CDR3 region is CAGSLGVSPSTDTQYF. The CDR3 DNA follows: TGTGCCGGCAGTTTAGGGGTCAGCCCTAGCACAGATACGCAGTATTTT.

This clonotype was found many times. The chain recombines TRBV29-1 with TRBJ2-7; tentatively, D is TRBD1 (5 bases). Germline V CDR1 and CDR2: SQVTM, ANQGSEA. This CDR3 has 11 amino acids. Trimming removed 3 bases from V and 4 bases from J, with 7 bases in between. The CDR3 coding sequence is TGCAGCGTTGAGACAGCTTACGAGCAGTACTTC. This translates into CSVETAYEQYF.

V and J are TRBV6-2 or TRBV6-3 and TRBJ2-7, with D perhaps matching TRBD2 (5 bases). The V gene lost 4 bases and the J gene lost 7 bases, with 14 bases spanning the gap. Germline values: CDR1 MNHEY, CDR2 SVGEGT. The CDR3 extends over 13 amino acids. CDR3 sequence: CASSFGIRGEQYF. CDR3 nucleotides: TGTGCCAGCAGTTTCGGGATTAGAGGAGAGCAGTACTTC.

The rearrangement joins TRBV20-1 to TRBJ2-2; no firm D call. Germline lookup yields CDR1 DFQATT and CDR2 SNEGSKA (reference sequence). Trimming took 6 bases from V and 7 from J, leaving 21 bases between them. The CDR3 consists of 15 residues. This CDR3 is CSAPDSLGVGGELFF. The CDR3 nucleotides are TGCAGTGCGCCTGACTCGTTAGGAGTCGGCGGGGAGCTGTTTTTT.

This clonotype was recorded at least ten times. This chain connects TRBV20-1 to TRBJ2-7; 7 positions match TRBD2. The junction had 8 bases not matched to a gene; V was cut back by 6 bases and J by 3 bases. Germline CDR1 is DFQATT and CDR2 is SNEGSKA (reference sequence). The CDR3 is made up of 13 amino acids. Here the CDR3 reads CSAPPSGDYEQYF. CDR3 DNA sequence: TGCAGTGCCCCTCCCAGCGGGGACTACGAGCAGTACTTC.

Many counts were recorded for this clonotype. The V and J genes are TRBV29-1 and TRBJ2-1; maybe TRBD1 (5 bases). The CDR3 is 13 residues long. V was pared by 7 bases and J by 8 bases, with 18 bases between. Germline V lookup: CDR1 SQVTM, CDR2 ANQGSEA. This chain's CDR3 is CSDQGGDRDEQFF. As DNA, the CDR3 is TGCAGCGATCAGGGTGGGGATAGGGATGAGCAGTTCTTC.

Ten or more counts support this clonotype. V gene TRBV12-3 or TRBV12-4 combines with J gene TRBJ1-2, with TRBD1 identical over 10 bases. This CDR3 has 14 amino acids. After removal of 5 bases from V and 2 bases from J, the junction contained 2 bases not matched to a gene. CDR3 sequence: CASSRDRGNYGYTF. CDR3 coding DNA: TGTGCCAGCAGTCGGGACAGGGGAAACTATGGCTACACCTTC.

This sequence joins TRBV4-1 and TRBJ2-1; 9 positions match TRBD2. V trimming: 7 bases; J trimming: 2 bases; junction bases outside the gene matches: 6. Germline lookup yields CDR1 MGHRA and CDR2 YSYEKL. This CDR3 has 15 amino acids. In DNA form, the CDR3 reads TGCGCCAGCACCCTGGGACTAGCCCCCTACAATGAGCAGTTCTTC. This translates into CASTLGLAPYNEQFF.

The table lists this clonotype with many counts. The V call is TRBV6-1, the J call TRBJ2-3; D not certain. V dropped 7 bases and J dropped 2 bases, with 10 bases sitting between them. The CDR3 loop spans 13 amino acids. Germline CDR1 and CDR2: MNHNS and SASEGT. The CDR3 protein is CASTRTPTDTQYF. The CDR3 DNA follows: TGTGCCAGCACCAGAACCCCCACAGATACGCAGTATTTT.

Only a few counts were recorded for this clonotype. The chain couples TRBV18 to TRBJ1-1; perhaps TRBD1 as D (5 bases). The CDR3 covers 14 residues. Between the trimmed V and J ends, which lost 6 bases and 4 bases, there was a span of 15 bases. The germline gives CDR1 KGHSH, CDR2 LQKENI. CDR3 residues: CASSKAGYGTEAFF. Here the CDR3 DNA reads TGTGCCAGCTCTAAAGCAGGGTATGGCACTGAAGCTTTCTTT. The variable domain in full, completed from reference TRBV18 and TRBJ1-1, reads NAGVMQNPRHLVRRRGQEARLRCSPMKGHSHVYWYRQLPEEGLKFMVYLQKENIIDESGMPKERFSAEFPKEGPSILRIQQVVRGDSAAYFCASSKAGYGTEAFFGQGTRLTVV.

The sample holds many counts of this clonotype. The chain links TRBV29-1 to TRBJ1-1; D not resolved. The CDR3 totals 9 residues. CDR1 SQVTM and CDR2 ANQGSEA come from the germline V gene. The V gene lost 6 bases and the J gene lost 3 bases, with 2 bases spanning the gap. This chain's CDR3 is CSVDTEAFF. In DNA, the CDR3 is TGCAGCGTAGACACTGAAGCTTTCTTT.